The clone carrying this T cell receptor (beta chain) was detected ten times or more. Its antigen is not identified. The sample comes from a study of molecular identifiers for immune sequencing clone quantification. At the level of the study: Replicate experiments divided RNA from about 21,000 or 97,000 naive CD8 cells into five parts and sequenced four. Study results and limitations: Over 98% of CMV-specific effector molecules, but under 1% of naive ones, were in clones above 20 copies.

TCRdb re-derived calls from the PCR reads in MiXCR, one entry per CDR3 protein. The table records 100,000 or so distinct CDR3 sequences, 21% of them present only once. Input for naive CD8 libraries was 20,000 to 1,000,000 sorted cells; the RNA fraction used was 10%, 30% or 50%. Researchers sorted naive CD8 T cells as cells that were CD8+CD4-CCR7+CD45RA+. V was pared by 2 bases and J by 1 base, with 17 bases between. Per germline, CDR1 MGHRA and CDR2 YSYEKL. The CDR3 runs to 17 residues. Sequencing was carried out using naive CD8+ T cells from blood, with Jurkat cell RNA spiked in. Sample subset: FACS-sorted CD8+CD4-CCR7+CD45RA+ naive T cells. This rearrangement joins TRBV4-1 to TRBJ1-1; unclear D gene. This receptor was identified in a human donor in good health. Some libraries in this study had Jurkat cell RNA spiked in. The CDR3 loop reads CASSQLPTGQANTEAFF. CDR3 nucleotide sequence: TGCGCCAGCAGCCAACTTCCCACCGGTCAGGCGAACACTGAAGCTTTCTTT.